This T cell receptor beta chain was identified during a study of blood T cells in healthy people across ages. The second PCR ran roughly 6 to 11 cycles with a sample-barcoded 5' primer and J-beta primers. TCRdb independently ran MiXCR on the 5' RACE reads; one entry per CDR3 protein. The sample includes around 970,000 distinct CDR3 sequences, roughly half of them seen just once. Trimming took 1 base from V and 3 from J, leaving 7 bases between them. There are 15 residues in the CDR3. Germline assignment: CDR1 SEHNR and CDR2 FQNEAQ (reference sequence). The clonotype was recovered from a woman aged 60 to 75 in good health. The sample consisted of blood. The chain joins TRBV7-9 to TRBJ1-6; D uncertain. CDR3 region: CASSLVRNYNSPLHF. The CDR3, as DNA: TGTGCCAGCAGCTTAGTCCGGAACTATAATTCACCCCTCCACTTT.